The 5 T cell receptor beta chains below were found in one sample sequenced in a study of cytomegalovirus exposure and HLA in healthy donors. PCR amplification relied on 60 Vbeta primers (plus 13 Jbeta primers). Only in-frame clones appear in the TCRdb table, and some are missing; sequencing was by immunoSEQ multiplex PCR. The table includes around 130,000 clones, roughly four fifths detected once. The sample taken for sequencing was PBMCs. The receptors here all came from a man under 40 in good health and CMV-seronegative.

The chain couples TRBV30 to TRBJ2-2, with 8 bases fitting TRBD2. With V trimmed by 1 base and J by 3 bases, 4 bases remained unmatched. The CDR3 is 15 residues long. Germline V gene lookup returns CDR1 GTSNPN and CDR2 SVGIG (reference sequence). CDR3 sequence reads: CAWSASGSDTGELFF. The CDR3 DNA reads TGTGCCTGGAGTGCCAGCGGGAGTGACACCGGGGAGCTGTTTTTT.

The CDR3 spells CATSLPRTLAFF. The CDR3 region has the DNA TGTGCCACCAGCTTACCTAGGACACTGGCTTTCTTT. The genes are TRBV15 and TRBJ1-1; TRBD1 is a possible D gene (5 bases). CDR1 LNHNV and CDR2 YYDKDF come from the germline V gene (reference sequence). This CDR3 is built from 12 residues. V gave up 5 bases and J gave up 11 bases, with 15 bases separating them.

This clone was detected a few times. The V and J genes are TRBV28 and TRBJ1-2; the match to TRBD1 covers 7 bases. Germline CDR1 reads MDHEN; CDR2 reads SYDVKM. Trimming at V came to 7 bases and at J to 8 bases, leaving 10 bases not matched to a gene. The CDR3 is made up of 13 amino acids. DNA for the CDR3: TGTGCCAGCATGAGAGACAGGGTTGGGGGCTACACCTTC. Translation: CASMRDRVGGYTF.

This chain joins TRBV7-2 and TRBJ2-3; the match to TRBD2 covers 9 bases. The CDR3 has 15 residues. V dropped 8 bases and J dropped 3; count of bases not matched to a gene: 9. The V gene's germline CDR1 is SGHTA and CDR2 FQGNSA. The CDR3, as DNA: TGTGCCAGCTCCCGGATGACTAGCGGAACAGATACGCAGTATTTT. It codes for CASSRMTSGTDTQYF.

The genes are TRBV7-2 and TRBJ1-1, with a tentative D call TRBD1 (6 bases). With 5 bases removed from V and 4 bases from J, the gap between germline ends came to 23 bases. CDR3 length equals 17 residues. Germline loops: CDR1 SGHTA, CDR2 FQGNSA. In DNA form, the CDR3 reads TGTGCCAGCAGCCCTAGTGCGGCAGGGGCCAGTCTCACTGAAGCTTTCTTT. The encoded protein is CASSPSAAGASLTEAFF.